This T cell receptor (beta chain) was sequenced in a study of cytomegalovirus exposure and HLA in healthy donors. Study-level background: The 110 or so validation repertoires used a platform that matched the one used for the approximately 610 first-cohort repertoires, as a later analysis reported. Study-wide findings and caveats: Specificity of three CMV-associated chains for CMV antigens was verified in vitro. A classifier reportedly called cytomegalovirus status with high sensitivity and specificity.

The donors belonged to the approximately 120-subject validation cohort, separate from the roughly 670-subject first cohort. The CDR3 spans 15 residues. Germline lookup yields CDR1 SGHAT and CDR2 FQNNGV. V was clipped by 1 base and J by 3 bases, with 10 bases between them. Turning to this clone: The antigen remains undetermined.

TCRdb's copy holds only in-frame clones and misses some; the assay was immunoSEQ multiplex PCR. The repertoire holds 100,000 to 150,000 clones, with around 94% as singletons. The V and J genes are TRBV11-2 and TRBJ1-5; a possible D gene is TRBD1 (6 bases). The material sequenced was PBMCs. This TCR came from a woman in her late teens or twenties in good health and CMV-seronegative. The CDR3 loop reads CASSLAQGVNQPQHF. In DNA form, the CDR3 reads TGTGCCAGCAGCTTAGCACAGGGAGTCAATCAGCCCCAGCATTTT.